This T cell receptor beta chain stems from a study of blood T cells in healthy people across ages. PCR was performed a second time for roughly 6 to 12 cycles using a sample-barcoded 5' primer and a J-beta primer mix. TCRdb reanalysed the 5' RACE reads using MiXCR and keeps one entry per CDR3 protein. The sample carries more than 750,000 distinct CDR3 sequences, roughly 29% recorded once. This sample was also put to use in a study of T cells of mothers and their children. From that study: Whatever RNA was extracted went entirely into cDNA synthesis, at roughly 1.5 ug per 15 ul.

This sequence was found in a middle-aged woman in good health. Sample: blood.

The CDR3 nucleotides are TGTGCCAGCAGTGGATGGACTAGCGGGGGTTACAATGAGCAGTTCTTC. Translation gives CASSGWTSGGYNEQFF. The chain recombines TRBV6-2 or TRBV6-3 with TRBJ2-1; TRBD2 aligns across 13 bases. CDR1 and CDR2 from the germline V gene are MNHEY and SVGEGT. Losses at the gene ends were 5 bases for V and 4 bases for J; bases not matched to a gene: 5. CDR3 length equals 16 residues.